The rows below give T cell receptor beta chains drawn from one sample of a study of blood T cell repertoires in COVID-19. Clones were read by immunoSEQ multiplex PCR, and TCRdb kept only the in-frame ones, dropping some. The top ten clones hold about 14% of a sample with about 230,000 clones, just over 85% of them seen once. Sequencing used PBMCs or T cells enriched from blood (not recorded which). Receptor source: a man aged 18 to 35 who had recovered from COVID-19. The CDR3 runs from the conserved cysteine through the conserved F or W. Fields, in order: D gene, J gene, clone size, V gene, CDR3 DNA, CDR3 protein. D genes are given only for firm matches. A row's size may be missing; if present it is once, few, many or a size class.

>TRBD1|TRBJ1-4|NA|TRBV9
TGTGCCAGCAGCGTAGACGGGACAGGGATCGAAAAACTGTTTTTT
CASSVDGTGIEKLFF
>TRBD1|TRBJ1-5|NA|TRBV7-7
TGTGCTAGCAGCTTAGATCGGGACAGGGGAAGCAATCAGCCCCAGCATTTT
CASSLDRDRGSNQPQHF
>TRBD2|TRBJ2-7|few|TRBV27
TGTGCCAGCAGCATAGCGGGAGCCGGCTACGAGCAGTACTTC
CASSIAGAGYEQYF
>TRBD2|TRBJ2-1|NA|TRBV28
TGTGCCAGCACCCCCTCGGGTGGCGGGAGGGTTGGTGAGCAGTTCTTC
CASTPSGGGRVGEQFF
>NA|TRBJ1-6|once|TRBV5-5
TGTGCCAGCAGCTTGGAAGGAGGGCAGGGTAGCTCACCCCTCCACTTT
CASSLEGGQGSSPLHF
>NA|TRBJ2-5|NA|TRBV5-4
TGTGCCAGCAGCTTTACAGGGTCCGAGGAGACCCAGTACTTC
CASSFTGSEETQYF
>TRBD2|TRBJ2-3|NA|TRBV14
TGTGCCAGCAGCTTGGGACTAGTAAGCACAGATACGCAGTATTTT
CASSLGLVSTDTQYF
>NA|TRBJ1-4|NA|TRBV6-2/TRBV6-3
TGTGCCAGCAGTTACTCGGGGCGAAGGCGCTTGTCTGGTGAAAAACTGTTTTTT
CASSYSGRRRLSGEKLFF
>TRBD1|TRBJ1-5|NA|TRBV5-6
TGTGCCAGCAGCATCGGGACAGGAGTCAATCAGCCCCAGCATTTT
CASSIGTGVNQPQHF
>TRBD2|TRBJ2-1|NA|TRBV4-2
TGTGCCAGCAGCCAAGCCGGGACTAGCGGGGGTTTGTATGAGCAGTTCTTC
CASSQAGTSGGLYEQFF
>NA|TRBJ2-3|NA|TRBV29-1
TGCAGCGTTGCAAGCACAGATACGCAGTATTTT
CSVASTDTQYF
>TRBD2|TRBJ2-1|once|TRBV9
TGTGCCAGCAGCGTAGTCAGAGATGGGACTACGATCCCAATCGAGCAGTTCTTC
CASSVVRDGTTIPIEQFF
>NA|TRBJ1-1|NA|TRBV2
TGTGCCAGCAGTGAACAGGGGCACACTGAAGCTTTCTTT
CASSEQGHTEAFF
>TRBD2|TRBJ2-2|NA|TRBV9
TGTGCCAGCAGCTCGAGGACTAGTAGCACCGGGGAGCTGTTTTTT
CASSSRTSSTGELFF
>TRBD2|TRBJ2-3|NA|TRBV10-3
TGTGCCATGGGACTAGCGGGGGGGCAAGATACGCAGTATTTT
CAMGLAGGQDTQYF
>TRBD2|TRBJ2-3|NA|TRBV5-1
TGCGCCAGCAGCTTGGTTGCGGGAGGCAACACAGATACGCAGTATTTT
CASSLVAGGNTDTQYF
>NA|TRBJ1-1|NA|TRBV7-8
TGTGCCAGCAGCTACTATCGCGGGAGCACTGAAGCTTTCTTT
CASSYYRGSTEAFF
>NA|TRBJ2-1|NA|TRBV2
TGTGCCAGCAGTATCAAAGCGGGCAATGAGCAGTTCTTC
CASSIKAGNEQFF
>NA|TRBJ1-6|NA|TRBV6-1
TGTGCCAGCAGTGAAGACAGGGTCAGTTCACCCCTCCACTTT
CASSEDRVSSPLHF
>NA|TRBJ1-3|once|TRBV15
TGTGCCACCAGCAGAGGGGGAGACAGGCCCGATACTTTT
CATSRGGDRPDTF
>TRBD1|TRBJ1-1|NA|TRBV10-1
TGCGCCAGCAGGAACGGACAGGCAACCACTGAAGCTTTCTTT
CASRNGQATTEAFF
>TRBD2|TRBJ2-1|NA|TRBV14
TGTGCGAGCAGCCCCTACGGACTAGCGGGCCTTTGGAATGAGCATGGGGACCAGTTCTTC
CASSPYGLAGLWNEHGDQFF
>NA|TRBJ2-7|NA|TRBV27
TGTGCCAGCAGTTTAGGCCGGTGGGGGGTAGACGAGCAGTACTTC
CASSLGRWGVDEQYF
>NA|TRBJ1-6|once|TRBV15
TGTGCCACCAGCAGAGCTCTCGGAGTATCGAAGAATTCACCCCTCCACTTT
CATSRALGVSKNSPLHF
>NA|TRBJ1-5|NA|TRBV19
TGTGCCAGTAGCTCAAATACAGGGTATGGCAATCAGCCCCAGCATTTT
CASSSNTGYGNQPQHF
>NA|TRBJ2-7|NA|TRBV7-6
TGTGCCAGCAGCTCCCGGGACACTAGCTCCTACGAGCAGTACTTC
CASSSRDTSSYEQYF
>NA|TRBJ1-1|NA|TRBV9
TGTGCCAGCAGCGAGGGGGATCGGGAAGCTTTCTTT
CASSEGDREAFF
>TRBD2|TRBJ2-5|NA|TRBV7-7
TGTGCTAGCAGCTTAGAGGCGCGGGGGGGCCGCGAGACCCAGTACTTC
CASSLEARGGRETQYF
>TRBD2|TRBJ2-5|NA|TRBV9
TGTGCCAGCAGCCCAGCAAACGGGAGGGGCGAGACCCAGTACTTC
CASSPANGRGETQYF
>NA|TRBJ1-3|NA|TRBV13
TGTGCCAGCAGCTTTACGGGGGGCGGAAACACCATATATTTT
CASSFTGGGNTIYF
>TRBD2|TRBJ2-5|NA|TRBV5-8
TGTGCCAGCAGCTTCGGGACTAGATGGGAGACCCAGTACTTC
CASSFGTRWETQYF
>TRBD1|TRBJ2-7|NA|TRBV6-5
TGTGCCAGCAGTCCTGGACAGGGAACCTACGAGCAGTACTTC
CASSPGQGTYEQYF
>NA|TRBJ1-2|NA|TRBV27
TGTGCCAGCAGACCGACAGAACACTATGGCTACACCTTC
CASRPTEHYGYTF
>TRBD1|TRBJ2-2|NA|TRBV19
TGTGCCAGTAGTTCCGGGACAGGGCAGTCCGGGGAGCTGTTTTTT
CASSSGTGQSGELFF
>NA|TRBJ2-1|NA|TRBV4-1
TGCGCCAGCAGCCAAGATTCCCTACTCAATGAGCAGTTCTTC
CASSQDSLLNEQFF
>NA|TRBJ2-1|NA|TRBV12-3/TRBV12-4
TGTGCCAGCAGACTACGGGACTCACAGTTCTTC
CASRLRDSQFF
>NA|TRBJ2-5|NA|TRBV19
TGTGCCAGTAGGCGGGGCAGGGCGAGGGAGACCCAGTACTTC
CASRRGRARETQYF
>NA|TRBJ2-2|NA|TRBV2
TGTGCCAGCAGTGAACAGGGGCTTCGAACCGGGGAGCTGTTTTTT
CASSEQGLRTGELFF
>NA|TRBJ1-1|NA|TRBV10-3
TGTGCCATCAGATCATGGACAACGAACACTGAAGCTTTCTTT
CAIRSWTTNTEAFF
>NA|TRBJ2-7|NA|TRBV7-9
TGTGCCAGCCAGGGCTCCTACGAGCAGTACTTC
CASQGSYEQYF
>TRBD2|TRBJ2-5|few|TRBV27
TGTGCCAGCAGGGGTCCGCTGGCTAGCGGGAAGGGGACCCAGTACTTC
CASRGPLASGKGTQYF
>TRBD1|TRBJ1-6|NA|TRBV5-1
TGCGCCAGCAGCCCAGCATCGAAAGACAGGGGGCGAAATTCACCCCTCCACTTT
CASSPASKDRGRNSPLHF
>TRBD1|TRBJ2-1|NA|TRBV3-1/TRBV3-2
TGTGCCAGCAGCCTTTGGACAGGGACTCCGCAACATGAGCAGTTCTTC
CASSLWTGTPQHEQFF
>TRBD1|TRBJ1-2|NA|TRBV9
TGTGCCAGCAGGACGACAGGGGCGAGGGGCTACACCTTC
CASRTTGARGYTF
>TRBD2|TRBJ2-2|NA|TRBV5-3
TGTGCCAGAAGCTTGGCCACAGCGGGGGGTCAGAACACCGGGGAGCTGTTTTTT
CARSLATAGGQNTGELFF
>TRBD1|TRBJ1-2|few|TRBV6-5
TGTGCCAGCAGACAACGGACAGGCCCCTCGACGGACGCCTTC
CASRQRTGPSTDAF
>TRBD1|TRBJ1-1|NA|TRBV18
TGTGCCAGCTCGCACAGGGGGCGGGCTTTCTTT
CASSHRGRAFF
>NA|TRBJ1-1|NA|TRBV19
TGTGCCAGTAGTATAGATCCCGGGACAAGGAACACTGAAGCTTTCTTT
CASSIDPGTRNTEAFF
>TRBD1|TRBJ2-7|few|TRBV6-2/TRBV6-3
TGTGCCAGCAGCTCCGGGACAGGGGTCTACGAGCAGTACTTC
CASSSGTGVYEQYF
>NA|TRBJ1-5|few|TRBV12-3/TRBV12-4
TGTGCCAGCAGTTTTGGCCACAATCAGCCCCAGCATTTT
CASSFGHNQPQHF
>NA|TRBJ1-1|NA|TRBV20-1
TGCAGTGCTAGTAGGGGCAGGGGCACTGAAGCTTTCTTT
CSASRGRGTEAFF
>NA|TRBJ1-5|NA|TRBV28
TGTGCCAGCAGTCAGAATCAGCCCCAGCATTTT
CASSQNQPQHF
>NA|TRBJ1-3|NA|TRBV15
TGTGCCACCAGCAGGGTTTCGACAGGATCTGGAAACACCATATATTTT
CATSRVSTGSGNTIYF
>TRBD1|TRBJ1-1|NA|TRBV30
TGTGCCTGGAGTCCCACCCGGGACAGGCCTAACACTGAAGCTTTCTTT
CAWSPTRDRPNTEAFF
>NA|TRBJ1-1|NA|TRBV21-1
TGTGCCAGCAGCAAAGGGTCATCGGACAGGGCTAACACTGAAGCTTTCTTT
CASSKGSSDRANTEAFF